A single T cell receptor (beta chain) is shown here with its context. Which antigen it targets is not known. The record has no base qualities; no much larger clone is one base away. The trial excluded patients who had a history of autoimmune disease or were on systemic immunosuppression. Peripheral blood for TCR sequencing was collected from all dose cohorts at baseline, on cycle 4 day 1, and on cycle 7 day 1. The samples were taken from a phase I, first-in-human, multicenter, open-label dose-escalation trial of ivuxolimab. Adults with locally advanced or metastatic head and neck squamous cell, hepatocellular, melanoma or renal cell carcinoma were enrolled in the trial. Before TCR sequencing, CD4+ T cells and CD8+ T cells from peripheral blood were sorted into separate populations. The record originates from a study of OX40 agonist ivuxolimab in advanced cancers. Context from the whole study: Ivuxolimab, which targeted the costimulatory receptor OX40 (CD134), was an agonistic, fully human IgG2 monoclonal antibody. The monotherapy dose-escalation portion (N ≈ 52 patients) of the phase I ivuxolimab trial is reported in the paper. The point of sequencing TCRbeta in the periphery was to test whether ivuxolimab changed TCR sequence diversity and drove clonal T-cell expansion. A male proportion of roughly 80% and a mean age of roughly 58 years, ranging from about 20 to 80, were recorded for the dose-escalation cohort. Patients were allowed to have had prior anti-PD-1, anti-PD-L1 or anti-CTLA-4 therapy, and more than 35% of the dose-escalation patients had been treated with checkpoint inhibitors. Three dose-escalation patients achieved partial responses, one with hepatocellular carcinoma and two with cutaneous melanoma. Of the approximately 53 patients in dose escalation, about 20 had hepatocellular carcinoma, some 15 had melanoma, 9 had renal cell carcinoma and 9 had head and neck cancer. Intravenous ivuxolimab was administered to patients every 2 weeks at six dose levels: 0.01, 0.1, 0.3, 1.5, 3 and 10 mg/kg. The investigation overall reported the following: In partial responders in the 0.1-3.0 mg/kg groups, normalized peripheral clonal expansion was found to be among the lowest, especially among CD8+ T cells. On average, CD8+ T cells showed more expanded clones than CD4+ T cells after ivuxolimab. At doses of 0.1 to 3.0 mg/kg, clonal expansion of both CD4+ and CD8+ blood T cells was observed from baseline to week 6. Low levels of normalized T-cell clonal expansion were also shown by some nonresponding patients. Antigen specificity was not determined for the clonally expanded peripheral T cells.

From the germline V gene, CDR1 is LGHNA and CDR2 is YSLEER. V and J lose 7 bases and 0 bases, and a span of 13 bases separates them. Measured from the cysteine to the phenylalanine, the CDR3 is 16 residues long. Here the CDR3 DNA is all that survives: 48 bases in frame from base 1. To sequence the TCRbeta CDR3 region, genomic DNA was isolated from the sorted cells. The immunoSEQ Assay was used for sequencing of TCRbeta CDR3 regions. TCRdb took this table from immuneACCESS and kept in-frame rearrangements with V and J called. Such tables lack part of the clones; where checked against another copy, unresolved V genes explain under half of the gap, and the rest is unexplained. This sample is represented by around 80,000 clones; 90% to 95% of them were singletons. The top ten constitute roughly 21% of the sample.

The sequence was collected from an adult with an advanced solid tumor such as melanoma, head and neck, liver or kidney cancer. The rearranged segments are TRBV4-3 and TRBJ2-6, with the D gene tentatively TRBD1 or TRBD2, based on 5 matching bases in each. This sample comprised CD4+ or CD8+ T cells sorted from blood, obtained in a trial of the OX40 agonist ivuxolimab. The nucleotide sequence reads as follows: TGCGCCAGCAAGGGACGGCCCAACTCTGGGGCCAACGTCCTGACTTTC. Translated, it gives CASKGRPNSGANVLTF.